This T cell receptor (beta chain) was captured by sequencing in a study of Graves' ophthalmopathy and Graves' hyperthyroidism. Whole-study findings and limits: Most expanded clonotypes in thyroid above 0.001 frequency also showed up in blood. Stable hyperthyroidism and ophthalmopathy were told apart by a 13-signature model, which achieved approximately 87% sensitivity and 65% to 83% specificity.

Only newly diagnosed hyperthyroidism patients aged 18 to 65, with under 2 months' duration, were enrolled. Pregnant or lactating patients and those with other autoimmune diseases or uncontrolled infections were excluded. This clonotype has a count of ten or more. The antigen is unknown. Amplified TCR beta CDR3 regions were obtained using RNA transcripts as template. First-round RT-PCR employed HTBI primers, with a second-round multiplex PCR after it. TCRdb re-called the multiplex PCR reads through MiXCR, storing one row per CDR3 protein. This repertoire shows about 1.1 million distinct CDR3 sequences, about 38% found once; its top ten account for 11%. The CDR3 is 14 amino acids. The V end was cut by 6 bases, the J end by 0 bases, with 15 bases between. Germline values: CDR1 SQVTM, CDR2 ANQGSEA.

The chain uses TRBV29-1 and TRBJ2-7, with D possibly being TRBD1 (5 bases). The clonotype was recovered from an adult man with Graves' hyperthyroidism. Input material: peripheral blood or thyroid tissue (not recorded which). The CDR3 nucleotides read TGCAGCGTCACGACAGACGCGGTCTCCTACGAGCAGTACTTC. It codes for CSVTTDAVSYEQYF.